The T cell receptor (beta chain) described here comes from a study of blood T cells in healthy people across ages. Study information: Through template switching, about one barcoded beta molecule was captured per two T cells, as measured in model experiments.

Through a sample-barcoded 5' primer and a J-beta primer mix, a second PCR was run for roughly 6 to 11 cycles. TCRdb ran MiXCR on the 5' RACE reads and lists one entry per CDR3 protein. The sample records about 640,000 distinct CDR3 sequences, approximately 59% being singletons. The ends lost 6 bases at V and 2 bases at J; junction bases unmatched: 3. This CDR3 has 14 residues. There are many counts of this clonotype. Its target is not known. Each donor supplied 8 to 10 milliliters of peripheral blood. Study-level results: Bulk PBMC profiling left naive and antigen-experienced comparisons inconclusive.

Specimen: blood. The rearrangement joins TRBV12-3 or TRBV12-4 to TRBJ1-5; TRBD1 aligns across 8 bases. This sequence originates from a man aged 55 to 70 in good health. CDR3 protein: CASSLQGGNQPQHF. As DNA, the CDR3 is TGTGCCAGCAGCCTACAGGGGGGCAATCAGCCCCAGCATTTT.